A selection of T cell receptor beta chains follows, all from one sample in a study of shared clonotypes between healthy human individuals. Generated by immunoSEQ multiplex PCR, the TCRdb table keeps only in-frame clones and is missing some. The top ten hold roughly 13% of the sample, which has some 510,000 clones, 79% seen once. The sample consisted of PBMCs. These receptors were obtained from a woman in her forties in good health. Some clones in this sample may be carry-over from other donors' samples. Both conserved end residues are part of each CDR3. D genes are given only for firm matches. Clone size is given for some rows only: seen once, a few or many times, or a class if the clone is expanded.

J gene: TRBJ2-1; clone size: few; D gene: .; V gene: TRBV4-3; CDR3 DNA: TGCGCCAGCAGCCCAGGGAAGAGGTCCTACAATGAGCAGTTCTTC; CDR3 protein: CASSPGKRSYNEQFF
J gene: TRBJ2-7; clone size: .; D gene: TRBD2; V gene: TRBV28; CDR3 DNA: TGTGCCAGCAGCGGGACTAGCGGGACTTTACCCTACGAGCAGTACTTC; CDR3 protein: CASSGTSGTLPYEQYF
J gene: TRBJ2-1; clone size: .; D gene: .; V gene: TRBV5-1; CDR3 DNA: TGCGCCAGCAGCCCGGCCCGGCCGGCATATGAGCAGTTCTTC; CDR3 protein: CASSPARPAYEQFF
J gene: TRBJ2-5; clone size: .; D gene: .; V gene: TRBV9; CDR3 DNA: TGTGCCAGCAGCGTAAACCAGGGAGTAGAGACCCAGTACTTC; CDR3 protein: CASSVNQGVETQYF
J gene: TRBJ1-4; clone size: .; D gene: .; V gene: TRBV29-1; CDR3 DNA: TGCAGCGTTGTGTCAGGACACAATGAAAAACTGTTTTTT; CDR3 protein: CSVVSGHNEKLFF
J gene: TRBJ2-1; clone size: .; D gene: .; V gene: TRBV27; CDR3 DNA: TGTGCCAGCAGGACTACCCTGGAGGGTCTAGAGCAGTTCTTC; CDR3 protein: CASRTTLEGLEQFF
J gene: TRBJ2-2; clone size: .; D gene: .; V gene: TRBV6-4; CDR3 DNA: TGTGCCAGCAGTGAAGTAGGCGGGGATGGAACCGGGGAGCTGTTTTTT; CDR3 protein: CASSEVGGDGTGELFF
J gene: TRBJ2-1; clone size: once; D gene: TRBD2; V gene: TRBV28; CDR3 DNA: TGTGCCAGCAGTAACTCGGGACTAGCTGGTGAGCAGTTCTTC; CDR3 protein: CASSNSGLAGEQFF
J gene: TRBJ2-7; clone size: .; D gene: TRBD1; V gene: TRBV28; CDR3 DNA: TGTGCCAGCAGTTCCTCCGGGACAGTTCCCTACGAGCAGTACTTC; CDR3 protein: CASSSSGTVPYEQYF
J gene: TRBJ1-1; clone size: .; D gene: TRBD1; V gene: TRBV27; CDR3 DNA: TGTGCCAGCAGTTTGACAGGGCCCCACACTGAAGCTTTCTTT; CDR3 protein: CASSLTGPHTEAFF
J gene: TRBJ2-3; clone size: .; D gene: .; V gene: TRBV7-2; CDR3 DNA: TGTGCCAGCAGCTTTGACAAGAACACAGATACGCAGTATTTT; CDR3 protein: CASSFDKNTDTQYF
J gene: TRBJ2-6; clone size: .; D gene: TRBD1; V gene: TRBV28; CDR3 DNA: TGTGCCAGCGGCTTGACAGGGGGCGCTGGGGCCAACGTCCTGACTTTC; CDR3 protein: CASGLTGGAGANVLTF
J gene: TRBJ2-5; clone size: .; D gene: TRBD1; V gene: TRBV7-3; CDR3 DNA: TGTGCCAGCAGCTTCAAGGGGGCAGAGACCCAGTACTTC; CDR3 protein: CASSFKGAETQYF
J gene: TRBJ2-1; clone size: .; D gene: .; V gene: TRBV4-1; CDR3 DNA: TGCGCCAGCAGCCAAGCCCCCCTAGGACGGGGATACAATGAGCAGTTCTTC; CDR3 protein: CASSQAPLGRGYNEQFF
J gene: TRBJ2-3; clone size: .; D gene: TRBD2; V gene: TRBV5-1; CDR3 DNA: TGCGCCAGCAGTTTGTCTAGCGGGAGCTCAGATACGCAGTATTTT; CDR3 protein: CASSLSSGSSDTQYF
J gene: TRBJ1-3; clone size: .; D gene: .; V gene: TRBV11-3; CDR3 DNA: TGTGCCAGCAGCTTAGGGCGGACAGCCGCAGGAAACACCATATATTTT; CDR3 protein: CASSLGRTAAGNTIYF
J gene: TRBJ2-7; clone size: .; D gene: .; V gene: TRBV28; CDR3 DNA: TGTGCCAGCAGTTTAAGTCAAGGAGTAGGGCGCTACGAGCAGTACTTC; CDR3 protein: CASSLSQGVGRYEQYF
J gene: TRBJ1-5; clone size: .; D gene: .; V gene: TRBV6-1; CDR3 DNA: TGTGCCAGCAGTGAATATAGCCTCAATCAGCCCCAGCATTTT; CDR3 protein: CASSEYSLNQPQHF
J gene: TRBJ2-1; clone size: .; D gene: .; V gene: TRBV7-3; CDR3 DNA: TGTGCCAGCAGCCTAACCAGGTACAATGAGCAGTTCTTC; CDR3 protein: CASSLTRYNEQFF
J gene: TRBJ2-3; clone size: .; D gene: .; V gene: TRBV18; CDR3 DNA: TGTGCCAGCTCACAGCCGGGTCTCGGCACAGATACGCAGTATTTT; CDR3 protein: CASSQPGLGTDTQYF
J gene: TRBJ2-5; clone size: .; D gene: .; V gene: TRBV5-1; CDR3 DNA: TGCGCCAGCAGCTTGGCTGGGCCAAGGGAGACCCAGTACTTC; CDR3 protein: CASSLAGPRETQYF
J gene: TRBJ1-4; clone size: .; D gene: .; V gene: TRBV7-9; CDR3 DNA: TGTGCCAGCAGCCCAGGGGTATTTAATGAAAAACTGTTTTTT; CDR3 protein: CASSPGVFNEKLFF
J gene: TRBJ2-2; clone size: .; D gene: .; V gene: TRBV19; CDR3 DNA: TGTGCCAGTAGTATTCGGGCGGGAAACACCGGGGAGCTGTTTTTT; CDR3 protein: CASSIRAGNTGELFF
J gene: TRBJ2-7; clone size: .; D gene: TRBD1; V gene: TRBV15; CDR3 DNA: TGTGCCACCAGCATAGACAGGGGGGAGCAGTACTTC; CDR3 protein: CATSIDRGEQYF
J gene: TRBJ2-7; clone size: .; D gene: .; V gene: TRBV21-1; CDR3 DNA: TGTGCCAGCAGCAAAGGAAGTTCTAGCGGGAGGAGGCTCTCCTACGAGCAGTACTTC; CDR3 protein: CASSKGSSSGRRLSYEQYF
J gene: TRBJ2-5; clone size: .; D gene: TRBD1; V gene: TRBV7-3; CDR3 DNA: TGTGCCAGCAGTCGGACAGGGGCGGAGACCCAGTACTTC; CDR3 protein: CASSRTGAETQYF
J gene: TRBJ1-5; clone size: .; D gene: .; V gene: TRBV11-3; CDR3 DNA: TGTGCCAGCAGCTTAGCCCTCGGGGGGGCTGGCAATCAGCCCCAGCATTTT; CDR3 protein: CASSLALGGAGNQPQHF
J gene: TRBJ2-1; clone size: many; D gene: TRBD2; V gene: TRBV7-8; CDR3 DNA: TGTGCCAGCAGCTTGAGGGCCAGGTGGGAGGGCCAAAACAATCAGCAGTTCTTC; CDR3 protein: CASSLRARWEGQNNQQFF
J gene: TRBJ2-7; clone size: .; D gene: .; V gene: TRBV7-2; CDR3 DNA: TGTGCCAGCAGCCGAGCGGTACTCTACGAGCAGTACTTC; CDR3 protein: CASSRAVLYEQYF
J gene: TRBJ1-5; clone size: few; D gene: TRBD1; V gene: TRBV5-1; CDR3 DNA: TGCGCCAGCACCCCCGGGACAGGGGTTAATCAGCCCCAGCATTTT; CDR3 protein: CASTPGTGVNQPQHF
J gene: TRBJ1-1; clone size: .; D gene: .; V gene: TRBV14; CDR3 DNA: TGTGCCAGCAGCCATTCGAGAGACAAAGCTTTCTTT; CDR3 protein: CASSHSRDKAFF
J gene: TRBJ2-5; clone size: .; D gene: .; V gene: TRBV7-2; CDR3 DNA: TGTGCCAGCAGCCCCGGCGCCTGGGGAGAGACCCAGTACTTC; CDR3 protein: CASSPGAWGETQYF
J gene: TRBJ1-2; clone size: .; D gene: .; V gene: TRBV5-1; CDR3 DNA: TGCGCCAGCAGCTATGACATTAAGGGCTACACCTTC; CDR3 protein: CASSYDIKGYTF
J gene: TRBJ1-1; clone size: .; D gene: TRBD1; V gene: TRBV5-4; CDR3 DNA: TGTGCCAGCAGCTTGTCGGGGACAGGGGGCACTGAAGCTTTCTTT; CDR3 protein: CASSLSGTGGTEAFF
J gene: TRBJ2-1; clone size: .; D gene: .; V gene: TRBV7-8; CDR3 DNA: TGTGCCAGCAGCTTATGGGGTCCCCAGCGGGCCTCCTACAATGAGCAGTTCTTC; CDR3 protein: CASSLWGPQRASYNEQFF